The TCR beta chain described here comes from a study of blood T cell repertoires in COVID-19 (dated by TCRdb to the early 2020s). Context from the whole study: The collaborator samples originated in the United States, Italy and Spain and spanned the acute and convalescent phases of COVID-19. HLA class I and class II types, where available, came from metadata supplied by the sample provider rather than from assay-based typing. A freely available public database, intended as a resource for researchers studying the immune response to SARS-CoV-2, is where the repertoires were released. The samples were drawn from the first 160 participants of the ongoing ImmuneRACE study and from 950 to 1,500 subjects provided by 6 global collaborators. Nearly every sample came with metadata listing a de-identified subject ID, COVID-19 status, age in years and sex. The material from the prospective study consisted of cDNA or gDNA derived from T cells, B-cell-depleted T cells, or PBMCs. Deeply sampled blood TCRbeta repertoires from subjects exposed to, actively infected with, or recovered from COVID-19 were included in the dataset. Points the paper makes about the study in general: The amount of clinical and demographic metadata varied by source and participant and was provided uncurated.

The collaborating institutions used their own protocols to collect whole blood in K2EDTA tubes. For TCRbeta analysis, collaborators shipped samples as frozen whole blood, isolated PBMCs, or DNA extracted from either of those sample types. The CDR3 goes from the cysteine to the phenylalanine over 17 residues. The sequence is cut down to CDR3 DNA, 51 bases in frame from base 1. According to the germline V gene, CDR1 reads MNHEY and CDR2 reads SVGEGT. The V end gives up 2 bases and the J end 5 bases, leaving 9 bases in the junction not matched to a gene. Concerning this clone: The target of this receptor is not known. Per-base quality was not reported, and no clone a single base away is much larger than it.

TCRbeta CDR3 regions were amplified from genomic DNA by means of the immunoSEQ Assay, a bias-controlled multiplex PCR. In the paper's pipeline: Within the assay, amplification of reference gene primers was used to estimate how many nucleated cells each sample contained. Sequence reads were collapsed and filtered to measure the absolute abundance of every unique TCRbeta CDR3 rearrangement. For each sample, productive Simpson clonality was calculated as the square root of Simpson's diversity index across productive rearrangements. TCRdb carries this immuneACCESS record with in-frame sequences only. Its versions omit some clonotypes, under half of them owing to an unresolved V gene in the studies checked, with the rest unexplained. V, J and clone size were drawn from that table, and D and trimming were deduced from the DNA. Counted in this sample were around 250,000 clones; 80% to 85% of them appeared once. Roughly 3.4% of the sample is in the top ten clones.

The sample was peripheral blood. This TCR was sampled from a woman between 18 and 29 years old with acute or convalescent COVID-19. The chain couples TRBV6-2 or TRBV6-3 to TRBJ1-6; the junction holds 7 bases that match TRBD1. CDR3 reads: CASSYEFQGVNNSPLHF. The DNA sequence is as follows: TGTGCCAGCAGTTACGAGTTCCAGGGGGTTAATAATTCACCCCTCCACTTT.